This T cell receptor beta chain was recovered during a study of T cell responses to AZD1222 COVID-19 vaccine. The CDR3 totals 14 residues. CDR1 is GTSNPN and CDR2 is SVGIG in the germline V gene (reference sequence). With V trimmed by 3 bases and J by 4 bases, 6 bases remained unmatched. The assay was immunoSEQ multiplex PCR, and TCRdb's table has in-frame clones only and misses some. This table holds around 150,000 clones, over 75% found once. The study, taken as a whole, reports: Unmutated regions of variants are reportedly targeted by nearly half of spike-specific TCRs.

As regards this clone: The antigen remains undetermined.

V usage is TRBV30 and J usage is TRBJ1-5; 7 nucleotides line up with TRBD1. The sample consisted of peripheral blood, taken 28 days after the second AZD1222 dose. The receptor comes from an adult who received the AZD1222 COVID-19 vaccine. CDR3 sequence: CAWRAGTANQPQHF. CDR3 bases: TGTGCCTGGAGAGCCGGGACAGCTAATCAGCCCCAGCATTTT.